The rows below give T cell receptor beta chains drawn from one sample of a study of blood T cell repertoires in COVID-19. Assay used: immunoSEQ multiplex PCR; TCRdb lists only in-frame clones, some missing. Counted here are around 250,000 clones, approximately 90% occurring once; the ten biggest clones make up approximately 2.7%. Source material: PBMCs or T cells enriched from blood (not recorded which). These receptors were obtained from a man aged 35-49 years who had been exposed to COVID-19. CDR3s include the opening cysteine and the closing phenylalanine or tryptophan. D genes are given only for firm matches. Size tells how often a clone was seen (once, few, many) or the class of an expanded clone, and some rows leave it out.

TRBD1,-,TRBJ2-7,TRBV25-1,CASRQTGHSYEQYF,TGTGCCAGCAGACAGACAGGGCACTCCTACGAGCAGTACTTC
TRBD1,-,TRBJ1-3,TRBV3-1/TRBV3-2,CASSQGDSSGNTIYF,TGTGCCAGCAGCCAAGGGGACAGCTCTGGAAACACCATATATTTT
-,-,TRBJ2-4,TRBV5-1,CASSLGTTKNIQYF,TGCGCCAGCAGCTTGGGTACAACCAAAAACATTCAGTACTTC
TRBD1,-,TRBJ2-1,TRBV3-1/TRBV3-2,CASSQISRTGGYNEQFF,TGTGCCAGCAGCCAAATTTCTAGGACAGGGGGCTACAATGAGCAGTTCTTC
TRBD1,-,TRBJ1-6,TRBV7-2,CASSPDRVRNSPLHF,TGTGCCAGCAGTCCGGACAGGGTTCGGAATTCACCCCTCCACTTT
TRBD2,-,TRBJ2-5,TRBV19,CASSISGGYQETQYF,TGTGCCAGTAGTATCTCGGGAGGGTACCAAGAGACCCAGTACTTC
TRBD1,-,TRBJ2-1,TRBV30,CAWSAGQGADNEQFF,TGTGCCTGGAGTGCGGGACAGGGGGCGGACAATGAGCAGTTCTTC
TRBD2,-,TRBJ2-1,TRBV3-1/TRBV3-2,CASSQEEGTIYNEQFF,TGTGCCAGCAGCCAAGAAGAGGGGACTATCTACAATGAGCAGTTCTTC
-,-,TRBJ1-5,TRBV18,CASSPQSRQVLGAHNQPQHF,TGTGCCAGCTCACCGCAGTCTAGACAGGTCCTCGGGGCTCACAATCAGCCCCAGCATTTT
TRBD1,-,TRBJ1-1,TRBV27,CASSVKQGHTEAFF,TGTGCCAGCAGCGTAAAACAGGGGCACACTGAAGCTTTCTTT
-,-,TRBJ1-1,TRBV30,CAWSVRGSAFF,TGTGCCTGGAGTGTACGGGGGTCTGCTTTCTTT
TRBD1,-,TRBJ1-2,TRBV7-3,CASSLDRGSGYTF,TGTGCCAGCAGCTTAGACAGGGGGTCTGGCTACACCTTC
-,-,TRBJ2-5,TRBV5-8,CASSLGVGQETQYF,TGTGCCAGCAGCTTGGGTGTCGGGCAAGAGACCCAGTACTTC
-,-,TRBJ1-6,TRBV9,CASSPLPGIESPLHF,TGTGCCAGCAGCCCACTCCCGGGGATAGAATCACCCCTCCACTTT
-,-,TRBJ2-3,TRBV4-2,CASSQDQGGGSADTQYF,TGTGCCAGCAGCCAAGATCAGGGGGGTGGGAGTGCAGATACGCAGTATTTT
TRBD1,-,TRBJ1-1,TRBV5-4,CASSPTGSNTEAFF,TGTGCCAGCAGCCCGACAGGGAGTAACACTGAAGCTTTCTTT
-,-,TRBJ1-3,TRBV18,CASSPYQGDSGNTIYF,TGTGCCAGCTCACCCTACCAGGGTGACTCTGGAAACACCATATATTTT
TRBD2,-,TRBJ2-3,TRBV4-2,CASSRGLATDTQYF,TGTGCCAGCAGCCGCGGACTAGCGACAGATACGCAGTATTTT
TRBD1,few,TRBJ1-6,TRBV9,CASSSTTGGTNSPLHF,TGTGCCAGCAGTAGTACTACAGGGGGCACCAATTCACCCCTCCACTTT
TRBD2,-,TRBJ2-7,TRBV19,CASSISGNNYEQYF,TGTGCCAGTAGTATAAGCGGGAACAATTACGAGCAGTACTTC
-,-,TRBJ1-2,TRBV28,CASSLLAGLTYGYTF,TGTGCCAGCAGTTTATTGGCAGGCCTTACCTATGGCTACACCTTC
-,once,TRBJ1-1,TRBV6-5,CASGSVNTEAFF,TGTGCCAGCGGCTCAGTAAACACTGAAGCTTTCTTT
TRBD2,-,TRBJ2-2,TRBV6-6,CASTEFGTRNTGELFF,TGTGCCAGCACCGAATTCGGGACTAGGAACACCGGGGAGCTGTTTTTT
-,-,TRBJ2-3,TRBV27,CASADETPSGRTQYF,TGTGCCAGCGCTGATGAGACTCCCTCTGGGAGGACGCAGTATTTT
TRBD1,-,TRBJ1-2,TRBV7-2,CASSSWDSANYGYTF,TGTGCCAGCAGCTCTTGGGACAGTGCTAACTATGGCTACACCTTC
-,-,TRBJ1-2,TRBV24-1,CATSDREEGGYTF,TGTGCCACCAGTGATAGGGAGGAGGGTGGCTACACCTTC
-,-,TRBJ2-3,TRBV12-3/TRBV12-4,CASSFAQADTQYF,TGTGCCAGCAGTTTTGCCCAGGCCGATACGCAGTATTTT
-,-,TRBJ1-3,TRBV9,CASSRGNTIYF,TGTGCCAGCTCCCGGGGAAACACCATATATTTT
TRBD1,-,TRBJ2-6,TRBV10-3,CAISGQGQRGANVLTF,TGTGCCATCAGCGGACAGGGGCAACGGGGGGCCAACGTCCTGACTTTC
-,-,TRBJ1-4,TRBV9,CASSVNSGKKEKLFF,TGTGCCAGCAGCGTAAATTCAGGGAAGAAGGAAAAACTGTTTTTT
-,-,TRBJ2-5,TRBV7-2,CASSRSHSGVLQETQYF,TGTGCCAGCAGCCGCTCGCATTCAGGGGTCCTCCAAGAGACCCAGTACTTC
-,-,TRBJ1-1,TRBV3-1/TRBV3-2,CASSQDGRGLGTEAFF,TGTGCCAGCAGCCAGGATGGGCGGGGGTTGGGCACTGAAGCTTTCTTT
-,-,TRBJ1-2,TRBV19,CASNRGGGDYGYTF,TGTGCCAGTAACAGAGGAGGGGGGGACTATGGCTACACCTTC
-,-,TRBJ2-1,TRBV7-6,CASSFPTSTSNPVNNEQFF,TGTGCCAGCAGCTTCCCGACCTCCACTAGCAACCCCGTGAACAATGAGCAGTTCTTC
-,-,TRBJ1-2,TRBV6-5,CASSAAVYGYTF,TGTGCCAGCAGCGCAGCGGTCTATGGCTACACCTTC
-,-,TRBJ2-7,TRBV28,CASSAYSYEQYF,TGTGCCTCCAGCGCCTATTCCTACGAGCAGTACTTC